Here is one TCR beta chain with its context. All enrollees were roughly 18 to 89 years old and from fewer than 30 US areas. Cohorts were determined from participant-reported clinical history. V dropped 5 bases and J dropped 0 bases, with 14 bases sitting between them. Germline lookup yields CDR1 GTSNPN and CDR2 SVGIG (reference sequence). The CDR3 has 15 residues. These data originate in a study of blood T cell repertoires in COVID-19. About the study: Sites in the United States, Italy and Spain provided acute and convalescent COVID-19 samples.

In the authors' workflow: Reference gene primer amplification in the assay estimated nucleated cell counts. Some clones are missing from TCRdb's copy, which holds only in-frame ones; the method was immunoSEQ multiplex PCR. V, J and clone size derive from that table, while D and trimming were established from the DNA sequence. The sample contains about 240,000 clones, approximately 86% of which appear only once. The rearrangement uses TRBV30 and TRBJ2-1; a weak D match, TRBD1 (6 bases). Sequenced sample: PBMCs or T cells enriched from blood (not recorded which). The clonotype was recovered from a woman between 40 and 50 years old with acute COVID-19. The CDR3 here is CAWGAGQSSYNEQFF. As DNA, the CDR3 is TGTGCCTGGGGGGCCGGACAGAGCTCCTACAATGAGCAGTTCTTC.